This is a list of T cell receptor beta chains from one sample in a study of T cells in Graves' hyperthyroidism and ophthalmopathy. One entry per CDR3 protein, called by TCRdb with MiXCR from the multiplex PCR reads. The data contain hundreds of thousands of distinct CDR3 sequences, 20% of them singletons. The sample consisted of blood. The receptors derive from a man aged 40-49 years with Graves' ophthalmopathy. Both conserved end residues are part of each CDR3. The D gene is left open where the match is weak. Clone size is not always given. Where it is, it says once, few, many or a class for expanded clones.

v_call: TRBV7-3; clone_size: -; d_call: TRBD2; cdr3_length: 16; j_call: TRBJ2-1; cdr3_nt: TGTGCCAGCAGCTTAATTGCGGGGGGTTCCTACAATGAGCAGTTCTTC; cdr3_aa: CASSLIAGGSYNEQFF
v_call: TRBV2; clone_size: many; d_call: -; cdr3_length: 15; j_call: TRBJ2-1; cdr3_nt: TGTGCCAGCAGAAAAGGCAGGGTGGACGGGGATGAGCAGTTCTTC; cdr3_aa: CASRKGRVDGDEQFF
v_call: TRBV12-3/TRBV12-4; clone_size: many; d_call: -; cdr3_length: 13; j_call: TRBJ2-2; cdr3_nt: TGTGCCAGCAGCTTCCTCGGGGGCGGGGAGCTGTTTTTT; cdr3_aa: CASSFLGGGELFF
v_call: TRBV11-2; clone_size: many; d_call: -; cdr3_length: 15; j_call: TRBJ2-5; cdr3_nt: TGTGCCAGCAGCTTAATCCGGGACGCCCAAGAGACCCAGTACTTC; cdr3_aa: CASSLIRDAQETQYF
v_call: TRBV5-1; clone_size: many; d_call: TRBD2; cdr3_length: 16; j_call: TRBJ2-1; cdr3_nt: TGCGCCAGCAGCTCGGCCCTAGCGGGGGGGAACGATGAGCAGTTCTTC; cdr3_aa: CASSSALAGGNDEQFF
v_call: TRBV6-2/TRBV6-3; clone_size: once; d_call: -; cdr3_length: 15; j_call: TRBJ1-5; cdr3_nt: TGTGCCAGCAGTTACGGGCAGTATAGCAATCGGCCCCAGCATTTT; cdr3_aa: CASSYGQYSNRPQHF
v_call: TRBV5-1; clone_size: many; d_call: -; cdr3_length: 15; j_call: TRBJ1-1; cdr3_nt: TGCGCCAGCAGCCCGAGGGCCGGCCTGAACACTGAAGCTTTCTTT; cdr3_aa: CASSPRAGLNTEAFF
v_call: TRBV29-1; clone_size: -; d_call: -; cdr3_length: 15; j_call: TRBJ2-2; cdr3_nt: TGCAGCGTGGGGGGCCGGTCCGCGAACACCGGGGAGCTGTTTTTT; cdr3_aa: CSVGGRSANTGELFF
v_call: TRBV11-2; clone_size: -; d_call: -; cdr3_length: 15; j_call: TRBJ2-5; cdr3_nt: TGTGCCAGCAGCTTAGGTGTCAGCAAGAAGGAGACCCAGTACTTC; cdr3_aa: CASSLGVSKKETQYF
v_call: TRBV28; clone_size: many; d_call: TRBD1; cdr3_length: 16; j_call: TRBJ1-5; cdr3_nt: TGTGCCAGCAGTTTCCCCAGCGGGACAGGGGGTCAGCCCCAGCATTTT; cdr3_aa: CASSFPSGTGGQPQHF
v_call: TRBV5-1; clone_size: -; d_call: -; cdr3_length: 13; j_call: TRBJ2-5; cdr3_nt: TGCGCCAGCAGCCGGGCCCCTGGGGAGACCCAGTACTTC; cdr3_aa: CASSRAPGETQYF
v_call: TRBV28; clone_size: few; d_call: TRBD1; cdr3_length: 14; j_call: TRBJ1-6; cdr3_nt: TGTGCCAGCAATACGGGACAGGGAGTTTCACCCCTCCACTTT; cdr3_aa: CASNTGQGVSPLHF
v_call: TRBV27; clone_size: many; d_call: -; cdr3_length: 15; j_call: TRBJ1-2; cdr3_nt: TGTGCCAGCAGTTTTCTGGGCAGGGTTGGCTATGGCTACACCTTC; cdr3_aa: CASSFLGRVGYGYTF
v_call: TRBV7-8; clone_size: -; d_call: -; cdr3_length: 15; j_call: TRBJ1-2; cdr3_nt: TGTGCCAGCAGCCGAGTAGCGGGGGCCGACTATGGCTACACCTTC; cdr3_aa: CASSRVAGADYGYTF
v_call: TRBV11-2; clone_size: -; d_call: -; cdr3_length: 17; j_call: TRBJ1-6; cdr3_nt: TGTGCCAGCACCTTAGGGGCCGGGACCGAAGATAGTTCACCCCTCCACTTT; cdr3_aa: CASTLGAGTEDSSPLHF
v_call: TRBV10-3; clone_size: few; d_call: TRBD2; cdr3_length: 16; j_call: TRBJ2-3; cdr3_nt: TGTGCCATCAGTGAGTCGGGACTAGCGGGAGCAGATACGCAGTATTTT; cdr3_aa: CAISESGLAGADTQYF
v_call: TRBV27; clone_size: few; d_call: -; cdr3_length: 14; j_call: TRBJ1-4; cdr3_nt: TGTGCCAGCAGTCCCTACAGGTTTGATGAAAAACTGTTTTTT; cdr3_aa: CASSPYRFDEKLFF
v_call: TRBV2; clone_size: many; d_call: -; cdr3_length: 14; j_call: TRBJ2-1; cdr3_nt: TGTGCCAGCAGTCTAGGTATGGAACCCAATGAGCAGTTCTTC; cdr3_aa: CASSLGMEPNEQFF
v_call: TRBV7-2; clone_size: once; d_call: -; cdr3_length: 16; j_call: TRBJ2-1; cdr3_nt: TGTGCCAGCAGCCCCATGTTGGGGGGGGCCACCAATGAGCAGTTCTTC; cdr3_aa: CASSPMLGGATNEQFF
v_call: TRBV5-1; clone_size: -; d_call: -; cdr3_length: 14; j_call: TRBJ1-1; cdr3_nt: TGCGCCAGCAGCTTGGCCGGGGTGCACACTGAAGCTTTCTTT; cdr3_aa: CASSLAGVHTEAFF
v_call: TRBV3-1; clone_size: many; d_call: TRBD1; cdr3_length: 13; j_call: TRBJ2-7; cdr3_nt: TGTGCCAGCAGCTCCCGGACAGGTCGGGAGCAGTACTTC; cdr3_aa: CASSSRTGREQYF
v_call: TRBV29-1; clone_size: -; d_call: -; cdr3_length: 14; j_call: TRBJ1-2; cdr3_nt: TGCAGCGTTGAACCCGCGGGACGGCTTTATGGCTACACCTTC; cdr3_aa: CSVEPAGRLYGYTF